Below, one TCR beta chain is given with its context. The table lists this clonotype with a few counts. The antigen it binds to is not known. Base quality data are lacking; no much larger clone is found one base away. These data come from a study of identical twins (dated by TCRdb to the mid-2010s). About the full investigation: The study deep-sequenced TCR alpha and beta repertoires from monozygotic twins, unrelated adults of various ages and cord blood to test whether fetal clonotypes persist. To rule out contamination, replicate twin experiments were performed at different times with different library preparation protocols.

The method was 5' RACE. For sequencing, an Illumina HiSeq 2000 was employed. Template switching added a universal primer binding site, and the final cDNA carried a unique molecular identifier that allowed TCR cDNA molecules to be counted accurately. Specific primers in the conserved constant-segment region were used to synthesize first-strand cDNA for TCR alpha and beta chains. To control for contamination, every cDNA library was double barcoded, receiving both a SMART-Mk sample barcode and Illumina barcodes. TruSeq adapter sequences, together with Illumina sample barcodes, were added in two successive PCR steps. Sequencing of the TCR alpha and beta cDNA libraries was done on the Illumina HiSeq platform using custom primers. Per the original workflow: MiGEC processed the raw reads to extract unique molecular identifiers, while MiXCR was used to determine the CDR3 positions. Recombination models were inferred per individual with the repgenHMM and IGoR tools using an EM algorithm. Shared clonotype analysis was performed with the tcR package in R, normalizing sharing by the product of cloneset sizes. Out-of-frame nonproductive sequences were analyzed to study raw recombination free of thymic and clonal selection effects. TCRdb trimmed the raw reads at Q25, called clones with MiXCR and kept productive beta chains. When rows share a CDR3 protein, they turn into one entry using the most common DNA and genes. In this record, the V and J calls reflect TCRdb's handling and not the investigators' own analysis. This sample is represented by 550,000 to 800,000 distinct CDR3 sequences; around 7.4% of them were singletons. The ten largest clones represent about 1.5% of the sample.

Paper-wide results and their limitations: Recombination models systematically underestimated out-of-frame TCR alpha sharing in monozygotic twins but agreed with sharing between unrelated individuals. The excess sharing between twins in beta out-of-frame sequences was weaker because fewer shared sequences reduced the signal-to-noise ratio. Because the same donors could not be followed over many years, conclusions were based on cross-sectional statistical analysis. Compared with coincidental sharing between unrelated individuals, out-of-frame TCR alpha sequences shared between twins showed an excess of sequences with low generation probability. Zero-insertion analyses could be partly confounded by invariant T cells such as MAIT and iNKT, although diverse VJ usage argued against such confounding for most clonotypes. Abundant cord blood beta clonotypes had fewer insertions, young adult naive repertoires showed a similar but weaker trend, and memory repertoires showed no such trend.

All donors were healthy Caucasians. The twin cohort consisted of three pairs of female monozygotic twins, all aged about 18 to 29 years. The RNA used for TCR libraries was isolated from peripheral blood mononuclear cells. The CDR3, from cysteine to phenylalanine, totals 14 residues. Kept here is only the CDR3 DNA, which spans 42 bases and is read in frame from base 1. A distance of 14 bases separates the germline ends of V and J, which lose 4 bases and 4 bases respectively. CDR1 and CDR2 were assigned from the germline V gene as SGHRS and YFSETQ. These data were also reused for a study on yellow fever vaccine responses in identical twins. The second study also describes: According to the authors, the vaccine-induced T cell response in identical twins seemed to be partly convergent and partly specific to each individual. In the study, vaccine-responding T cell clones were precisely tracked in identical twins.

The sample consisted of PBMCs. The TCR sequence derives from a woman between 18 and 30 years old in good health. The chain links TRBV5-1 with TRBJ2-5; 5 matching bases give a weak D call of TRBD2. The CDR3 amino acid sequence is: CASSTSGLGETQYF. In nucleotide form, the sequence is TGCGCCAGCAGCACCTCCGGACTGGGAGAGACCCAGTACTTC.